The subject of this entry is one T cell receptor (beta chain). This specimen comes from a study of shared clonotypes between healthy human individuals. In the study overall: Participating donors consisted of two women and a few men aged 18 to 49.

Germline CDR1 reads SGHTA; CDR2 reads FQGTGA. The trim removed 3 bases at V and 4 bases at J, leaving 5 bases unmatched. This CDR3 is 16 amino acids long. Several immunoSEQ 96-well plates shared each subset's DNA, each plate a replicate. Using immunoSEQ multiplex PCR, the repertoire was profiled, and TCRdb retains in-frame clones only, with some absent. The data contain 550,000 to 600,000 clones, roughly 79% of them singletons. Within Nashville, Tennessee resided all donors, each a Caucasian adult. Some 90 million PBMCs were counted before genomic DNA extraction. The rearrangement uses TRBV7-3 and TRBJ2-3, with 12 bases identical to TRBD2. Sequenced sample: PBMCs. This clonotype was obtained from a middle-aged woman in good health. Some clones in this sample may be carry-over from other donors' samples. The CDR3 nucleotides read TGTGCCAGCAGCTTTGGACTAGCGGGAAGAGCAGATACGCAGTATTTT. It encodes CASSFGLAGRADTQYF.